The rows below give T cell receptor beta chains drawn from one sample of a study of Ad26.COV2.S vaccination and SARS-CoV-2 variants. Assay: immunoSEQ multiplex PCR; the TCRdb copy retains only in-frame clones and omits some. The sample gives 380,000 or so clones, about 88% of which show up once; around 6.6% is in the top ten. The specimen comprised peripheral blood, sampled in a trial of Ad26.COV2.S vaccine versus placebo. These TCRs come from a person between 18 and 65 years old who received the Ad26.COV2.S COVID-19 vaccine or a placebo. Each CDR3 is given with its conserved first and last residue. A D gene is named only where the DNA matches it firmly. The size of a clone is reported for some rows only, either as once, few or many, or as a class for expanded clones.

D	V	J	size	CDR3	DNA
-	TRBV4-2	TRBJ1-5	-	CASSQGGQPQHF	TGTGCCAGCAGCCAAGGTGGTCAGCCCCAGCATTTT
-	TRBV9	TRBJ2-1	-	CASSVAGQHEQFF	TGTGCCAGCAGCGTAGCAGGTCAGCATGAGCAGTTCTTC
-	TRBV6-5	TRBJ1-1	-	CASSYSRWGRVTEAFF	TGTGCCAGCAGTTACTCTAGGTGGGGCAGGGTCACTGAAGCTTTCTTT
TRBD1	TRBV18	TRBJ2-2	-	CASSLTGDRTGELFF	TGTGCCAGCTCACTTACAGGGGATCGAACCGGGGAGCTGTTTTTT
-	TRBV4-2	TRBJ2-5	-	CASSQPGNFGETQYF	TGTGCCAGCAGCCAACCGGGGAATTTTGGGGAGACCCAGTACTTC
TRBD2	TRBV14	TRBJ2-7	once	CASSLGLAGGVSYEQYF	TGTGCCAGCAGCCTCGGACTAGCGGGAGGCGTTTCCTACGAGCAGTACTTC
-	TRBV19	TRBJ1-3	-	CASTNWRGSDTIYF	TGTGCCAGTACTAACTGGAGGGGGTCTGACACCATATATTTT
-	TRBV30	TRBJ1-2	-	CAWSTTPVGTF	TGTGCCTGGAGTACAACGCCGGTGGGGACCTTC
-	TRBV6-2/TRBV6-3	TRBJ2-3	-	CASSRDEKDTQYF	TGTGCCAGCAGTCGCGATGAAAAAGATACGCAGTATTTT
-	TRBV6-5	TRBJ1-2	-	CASRTPLGQIGGYTF	TGTGCCAGCAGGACCCCCCTGGGGCAAATAGGTGGCTACACCTTC
-	TRBV11-3	TRBJ2-2	few	CASSSHPSGELFF	TGTGCCAGCAGCTCTCATCCGTCCGGGGAGCTGTTTTTT
-	TRBV4-2	TRBJ1-6	-	CASSQASGGSPLHF	TGTGCCAGCAGCCAGGCGTCCGGTGGTTCACCCCTCCACTTT
TRBD1	TRBV5-1	TRBJ1-6	-	CASSSKGADNSPLHF	TGCGCCAGCAGCTCTAAGGGGGCAGATAATTCACCCCTCCACTTT
-	TRBV11-2	TRBJ2-5	once	CASSRVQETQYF	TGTGCCAGCAGCCGCGTTCAAGAGACCCAGTACTTC
-	TRBV30	TRBJ1-5	-	CAWSHTGGRGAQPQHF	TGTGCCTGGAGTCATACCGGGGGCAGAGGAGCCCAGCCCCAGCATTTT
TRBD1	TRBV28	TRBJ2-3	-	CASSLLTGTGDTQYF	TGTGCCAGCAGTTTACTGACAGGGACAGGAGATACGCAGTATTTT
-	TRBV5-4	TRBJ1-2	-	CASSLTGSYGYTF	TGTGCCAGCAGCTTAACAGGGAGCTATGGCTACACCTTC
-	TRBV10-3	TRBJ1-6	-	CAISDSTAVYNSPLHF	TGTGCCATCAGTGACTCGACAGCCGTATATAATTCACCCCTCCACTTT
-	TRBV7-2	TRBJ2-2	-	CASSLEGLDTGELFF	TGTGCCAGCAGCTTAGAAGGCTTGGACACCGGGGAGCTGTTTTTT
TRBD2	TRBV9	TRBJ2-2	-	CASSVEWGRAPELFF	TGTGCCAGCAGCGTAGAATGGGGGAGGGCCCCTGAGCTGTTTTTT
-	TRBV5-6	TRBJ1-2	-	CASSPTLTGIRDYGYTF	TGTGCCAGCAGCCCGACTCTAACAGGGATTCGAGACTATGGCTACACCTTC
TRBD1	TRBV7-8	TRBJ1-2	-	CASSLRTGFRSGYTF	TGTGCCAGCAGCCTAAGGACAGGCTTCCGCAGTGGCTACACCTTC
-	TRBV4-2	TRBJ1-1	-	CASSQDRASYEAFF	TGTGCCAGCAGCCAAGATCGGGCCTCCTATGAAGCTTTCTTT